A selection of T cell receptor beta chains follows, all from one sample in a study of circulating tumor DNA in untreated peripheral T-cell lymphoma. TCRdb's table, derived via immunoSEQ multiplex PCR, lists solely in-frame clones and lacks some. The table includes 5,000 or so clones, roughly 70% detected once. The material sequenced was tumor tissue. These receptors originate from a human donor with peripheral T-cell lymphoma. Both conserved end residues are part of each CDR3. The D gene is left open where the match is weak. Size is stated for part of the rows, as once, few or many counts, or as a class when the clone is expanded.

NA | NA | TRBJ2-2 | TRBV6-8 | CASGRMTGELFF | TGTGCCAGCGGGAGGATGACCGGGGAGCTGTTTTTT
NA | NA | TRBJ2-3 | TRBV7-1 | CASSPGSTDTQYF | TGTGCCAGCAGCCCAGGAAGCACAGATACGCAGTATTTT
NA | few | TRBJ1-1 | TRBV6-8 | CASSYGVIFGDTEAFF | TGTGCCAGCAGTTACGGGGTAATATTCGGCGACACTGAAGCTTTCTTT
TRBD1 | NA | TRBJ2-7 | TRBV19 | CASSIIAGGIYEQYF | TGTGCCAGTAGTATCATCGCAGGGGGCATCTACGAGCAGTACTTC
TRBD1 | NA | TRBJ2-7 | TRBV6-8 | CASSGPGQGVHEQYF | TGTGCCAGCAGTGGACCGGGACAGGGTGTCCACGAGCAGTACTTC
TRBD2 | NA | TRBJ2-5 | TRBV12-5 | CASKTSGGPQETQYF | TGTGCCAGCAAAACTAGCGGAGGCCCCCAAGAGACCCAGTACTTC
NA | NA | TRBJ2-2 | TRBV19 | CASSTQATGELFF | TGTGCCAGTAGTACACAGGCAACCGGGGAGCTGTTTTTT
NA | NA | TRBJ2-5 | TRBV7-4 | CASSLQAGSRETQYF | TGTGCCAGCAGCTTACAGGCGGGATCTCGCGAGACCCAGTACTTC
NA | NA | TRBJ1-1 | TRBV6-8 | CASSYSRGDTEAFF | TGTGCCAGCAGTTACTCGAGGGGCGACACTGAAGCTTTCTTT
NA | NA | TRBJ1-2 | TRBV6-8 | CASRKPGDGTGYTF | TGTGCCAGCCGAAAACCGGGCGACGGTACCGGCTACACCTTC
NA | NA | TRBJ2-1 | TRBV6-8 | CASKGRPSYNEQFF | TGTGCCAGCAAAGGGAGACCCTCATACAATGAGCAGTTCTTC
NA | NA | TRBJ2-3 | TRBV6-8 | CASSPSTGTQYF | TGTGCCAGCAGTCCTAGCACAGGTACGCAGTATTTT
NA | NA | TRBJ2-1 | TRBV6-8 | CASSYPRDGTSSYNEQFF | TGTGCCAGCAGTTACCCTCGGGATGGGACCTCCTCCTACAATGAGCAGTTCTTC
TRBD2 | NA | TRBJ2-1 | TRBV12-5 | CASGSGREYNEQFF | TGTGCTAGTGGAAGCGGGAGAGAATACAATGAGCAGTTCTTC
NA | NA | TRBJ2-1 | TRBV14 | CASSHRQSLNEQFF | TGTGCCAGCAGCCACAGACAGTCCTTGAATGAGCAGTTCTTC
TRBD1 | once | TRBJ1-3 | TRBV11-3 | CASSRTGGGNTIYF | TGTGCTAGCAGCCGGACAGGGGGTGGAAACACCATATATTTT
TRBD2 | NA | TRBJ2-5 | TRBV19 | CASKTSGKRETQYF | TGTGCCAGTAAGACTAGCGGGAAACGAGAGACCCAGTACTTC
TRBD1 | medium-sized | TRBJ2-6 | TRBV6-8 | CASSAIDRAGANVLTF | TGTGCCAGCAGCGCAATCGACAGGGCTGGGGCCAACGTCCTGACTTTC
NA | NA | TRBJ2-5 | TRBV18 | CASSDFRETQYF | TGTGCCAGCTCAGATTTTAGAGAGACCCAGTACTTC
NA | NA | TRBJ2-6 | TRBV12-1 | CASSLGWRSSGANVLTF | TGTGCCAGCAGCTTGGGATGGCGAAGCTCTGGGGCCAACGTCCTGACTTTC
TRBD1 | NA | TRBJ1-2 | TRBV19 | CASSRRQGSDGYTF | TGTGCCAGTAGCCGAAGACAGGGGTCTGATGGTTACACCTTC
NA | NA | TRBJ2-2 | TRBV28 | CASSFPSGVLAANTGELFF | TGTGCCAGCAGTTTTCCGTCAGGGGTGTTAGCGGCGAACACCGGGGAGCTGTTTTTT
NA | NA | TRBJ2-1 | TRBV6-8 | CASTHRLSYNEQFF | TGTGCCAGCACCCACAGGTTATCCTACAATGAGCAGTTCTTC
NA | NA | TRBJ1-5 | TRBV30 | CAWSGGRGSNQPQHF | TGTGCCTGGAGTGGGGGGCGCGGTAGCAATCAGCCCCAGCATTTT
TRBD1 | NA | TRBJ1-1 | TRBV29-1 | CSVARQGNTEAFF | TGCAGCGTCGCTAGACAGGGGAACACTGAAGCTTTCTTT
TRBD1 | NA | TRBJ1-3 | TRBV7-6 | CASSSGQVGDTIYF | TGTGCCAGCAGCTCCGGACAGGTTGGAGACACCATATATTTT
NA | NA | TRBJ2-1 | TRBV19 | CASSISGPNNEQFF | TGTGCCAGTAGTATCTCTGGGCCAAACAATGAGCAGTTCTTC
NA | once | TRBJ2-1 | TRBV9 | CASSVGLSSSYNEQFF | TGTGCCAGCAGCGTTGGTCTTTCGAGCTCCTACAATGAGCAGTTCTTC
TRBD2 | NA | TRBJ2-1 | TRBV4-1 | CASSQDSGSTYNEQFF | TGCGCCAGCAGCCAAGATAGCGGGTCCACTTACAATGAGCAGTTCTTC
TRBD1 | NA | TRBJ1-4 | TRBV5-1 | CASSLGQGGHEKLFF | TGCGCCAGCAGCCTCGGACAGGGAGGGCATGAAAAACTGTTTTTT
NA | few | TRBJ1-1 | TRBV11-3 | CASSLVAGRVTEAFF | TGTGCCAGCAGCTTGGTCGCCGGCAGGGTTACTGAAGCTTTCTTT
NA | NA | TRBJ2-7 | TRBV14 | CASSQEEALDLQYF | TGTGCCAGCAGCCAAGAGGAGGCTTTGGACTTGCAGTACTTC
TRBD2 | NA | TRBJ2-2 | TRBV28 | CASSFRLALGELFF | TGTGCCAGCAGTTTCCGACTAGCGCTGGGGGAGCTGTTTTTT
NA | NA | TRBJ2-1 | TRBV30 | CAWRERSSYNEQFF | TGTGCCTGGAGGGAGCGGAGCTCCTACAATGAGCAGTTCTTC
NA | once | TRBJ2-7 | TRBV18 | CASSPSGAAEQYF | TGTGCCAGCTCACCATCCGGGGCTGCAGAGCAGTACTTC
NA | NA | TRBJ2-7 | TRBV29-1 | CSAVEGSREQYF | TGCAGCGCCGTGGAGGGGAGTCGGGAGCAGTACTTC
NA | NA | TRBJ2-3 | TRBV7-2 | CASSTTRGGTDTQYF | TGTGCCAGCAGCACTACGAGAGGAGGCACAGATACGCAGTATTTT
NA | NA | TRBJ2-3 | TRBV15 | CATSTGPSTDTQYF | TGTGCCACCTCCACGGGGCCCAGCACAGATACGCAGTATTTT
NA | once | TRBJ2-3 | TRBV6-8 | CASSDRLSRDTQYF | TGTGCCAGCAGTGACCGACTGTCGAGGGATACGCAGTATTTT
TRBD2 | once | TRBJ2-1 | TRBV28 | CASSLSTSGSLNNEQFF | TGTGCCAGCAGTTTATCGACTAGCGGGAGTTTAAACAATGAGCAGTTCTTC
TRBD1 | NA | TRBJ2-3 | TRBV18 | CASSFGQGTTDTQYF | TGTGCCAGCTCCTTTGGACAGGGGACCACAGATACGCAGTATTTT
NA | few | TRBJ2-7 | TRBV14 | CASSPGLQLGQYF | TGTGCCAGCAGTCCCGGGCTTCAGCTGGGGCAGTACTTC
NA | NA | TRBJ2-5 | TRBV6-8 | CASSYRAGGQETQYF | TGTGCCAGCAGTTATCGGGCAGGAGGACAAGAGACCCAGTACTTC
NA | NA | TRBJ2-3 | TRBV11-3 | CASSLESRRDTQYF | TGTGCCAGCAGCTTGGAGTCCCGGAGAGATACGCAGTATTTT
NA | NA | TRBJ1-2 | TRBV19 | CACEPGVGYGYTF | TGTGCCTGCGAACCAGGGGTAGGCTATGGCTACACCTTC
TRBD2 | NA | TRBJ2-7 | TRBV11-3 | CASSSRLAGDEQYF | TGTGCCAGCAGCTCCCGACTAGCGGGGGACGAGCAGTACTTC
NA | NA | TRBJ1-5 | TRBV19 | CATSWGGQPQHF | TGTGCCACCAGCTGGGGGGGTCAGCCCCAGCATTTT
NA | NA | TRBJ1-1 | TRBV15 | CATSREEGPWRAFF | TGTGCCACCAGCAGAGAGGAGGGGCCTTGGAGGGCTTTCTTT
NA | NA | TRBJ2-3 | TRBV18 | CASSDELTDTQYF | TGTGCCAGCTCAGACGAGCTAACAGATACGCAGTATTTT
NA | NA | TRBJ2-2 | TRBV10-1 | CASSGDTGELFF | TGCGCCAGCAGTGGGGACACCGGGGAGCTGTTTTTT
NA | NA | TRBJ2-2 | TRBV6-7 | CAIRSGPGELFF | TGTGCCATCAGGTCAGGGCCCGGGGAGCTGTTTTTT
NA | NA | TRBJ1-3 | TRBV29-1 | CSVGGGLSGNTIYF | TGCAGCGTTGGGGGGGGTCTCTCTGGAAACACCATATATTTT
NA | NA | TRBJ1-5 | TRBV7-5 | CASSLYGTPYQPQHF | TGTGCCAGCAGCTTGTACGGGACACCTTATCAGCCCCAGCATTTT
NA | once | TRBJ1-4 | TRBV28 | CASSLAGSYEKLFF | TGTGCCAGCAGTTTGGCAGGGTCATATGAAAAACTGTTTTTT
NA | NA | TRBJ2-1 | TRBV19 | CASSMSGGSYNEQFF | TGTGCCAGTAGTATGTCCGGGGGTTCCTACAATGAGCAGTTCTTC